The 13 T cell receptor beta chains below all came from one sample that was sequenced in a study of breast tumors, draining lymph nodes, adjacent tissues. Axillary draining lymph nodes of breast cancer patients supplied the node samples. One entry per CDR3 protein, called by TCRdb with MiXCR from the multiplex PCR reads. The sample contains about 130,000 distinct CDR3 sequences, approximately 20% of which appear only once. The sample consisted of axillary lymph node tissue. The receptors were sampled from a female donor with breast cancer. Some clones in this sample may be carry-over from other donors' samples.

The chain has TRBV28 and TRBJ2-3, with 7 bases identical to TRBD1. V lost 4 bases to trimming and J lost 6 bases; unmatched junction nucleotides: 13. CDR3 size: 16 residues. Germline V lookup: CDR1 MDHEN, CDR2 SYDVKM. CDR3 DNA: TGTGCCAGCAGTTCCACCGACAGGGATCCTACGGATACGCAGTATTTT. It specifies CASSSTDRDPTDTQYF.

Note on this clonotype: Being one base from a much bigger clone, this may be a read error. The chain couples TRBV7-6 to TRBJ2-5; D possibly matches TRBD1 or TRBD2 (5 bases each). The length of the CDR3 is 14 residues. Between the trimmed V and J ends, which lost 2 bases and 1 base, there was a span of 8 bases. Germline V lookup: CDR1 SGHVS, CDR2 FNYEAQ. The chain's CDR3 is CASSLRDPQETQYF. The CDR3 DNA reads TGTGCCAGCAGCTTAAGGGACCCCCAAGAGACCCAGTACTTC.

This clonotype appeared many times. The chain recombines TRBV29-1 with TRBJ2-5; TRBD1 agrees at 9 bases. This CDR3 has 14 amino acids. The J segment lost 7 bases and the V segment lost 6 bases, leaving 12 bases of the junction unmatched. Germline values: CDR1 SQVTM, CDR2 ANQGSEA. The CDR3 sequence: CSVRDREIAGTQYF. As DNA, the CDR3 is TGCAGCGTCCGGGACAGGGAGATCGCCGGGACCCAGTACTTC.

This clonotype has at least ten counts. The rearrangement links TRBV10-3 to TRBJ2-3, with D perhaps matching TRBD2 (6 bases). The CDR3 is 15 residues long. Trimming removed 6 bases at V and 6 bases at J, with 19 bases between. Germline V gives CDR1 ENHRY, CDR2 SYGVKD. DNA of the CDR3: TGTGCCATCAGCTCCCTAGCGAGTCCGAGGGATACGCAGTATTTT. It yields the protein CAISSLASPRDTQYF.

This clonotype was counted many times. This chain joins TRBV6-1 and TRBJ1-3; 8 nucleotides match TRBD1. Germline V lookup: CDR1 MNHNS, CDR2 SASEGT. The CDR3 has 14 residues. Trimming removed 10 bases from V and 6 bases from J; junction bases left unmatched: 11. CDR3 in amino acids: CATTPTGALNTIYF. The CDR3 DNA follows: TGTGCCACCACCCCGACAGGGGCGTTAAACACCATATATTTT.

A word on this clonotype: This could be a read error, since a much larger clone is one nucleotide away. The J gene is TRBJ2-7, the V gene TRBV2; 8 positions agree with TRBD1. This CDR3 region has 15 residues. Unmatched junction bases numbered 11, after V lost 5 bases and J lost 5 bases. Germline V CDR1 and CDR2: SNHLY, FYNNEI. The CDR3 DNA reads TGTGCCAGCAGTTGCGGTCAGGGGGCAGCGAACGAGCAGTACTTC. Amino acid sequence: CASSCGQGAANEQYF.

Only one count was recorded for this clonotype. V and J are TRBV20-1 and TRBJ2-3; 10 bases fit TRBD2. This CDR3 spans 15 amino acids. Germline V gene sequence: CDR1 DFQATT, CDR2 SNEGSKA (reference sequence). V lost 1 base and J lost 4; bases outside the gene matches: 5. The CDR3 here is CSARVASGRPDTQYF. Written as DNA, the CDR3 is TGCAGTGCTAGAGTAGCTAGCGGGAGACCAGATACGCAGTATTTT.

As for this clonotype: At one of its ends the junction is not consistent with the germline gene, which may arise from a read error. This chain uses TRBV20-1 with TRBJ2-1; perhaps TRBD1 as D (5 bases). The CDR3 sequence is 16 residues long. Germline CDR1 and CDR2: DFQATT and SNEGSKA (reference sequence). Here the CDR3 reads CGARDPAGFYANEQFF. CDR3 coding DNA: TGCGGTGCTAGAGATCCTGCAGGGTTTTACGCTAATGAGCAGTTCTTC.

In its sample, this clonotype was seen many times. The V call is TRBV11-2, the J call TRBJ2-7, with 9 nucleotides matching TRBD1. V lost 5 bases to trimming and J lost 6 bases; unmatched junction nucleotides: 11. The CDR3 totals 15 residues. Germline assignment: CDR1 SGHAT and CDR2 FQNNGV. The CDR3 sequence: CASSQLRTGVSEQYF. In DNA form, the CDR3 reads TGTGCCAGCAGCCAATTGCGGACAGGGGTGAGCGAGCAGTACTTC.

As concerns this clonotype: A read error is possible here, since a much larger clone lies one base away. The CDR3 end shows no conserved phenylalanine or tryptophan, and so a read error is likely. This chain connects TRBV6-1 to TRBJ2-5, with 9 bases identical to TRBD2. Germline V gene sequence: CDR1 MNHNS, CDR2 SASEGT. The CDR3 covers 16 residues. With V trimmed by 5 bases and J by 5 bases, 12 bases remained unmatched. Written as DNA, the CDR3 is TGTGCCAGCAGTCCTTCAGTAGCGGGAGCGATGGAGACCCAGTACTCC. It specifies CASSPSVAGAMETQYS.

About this clonotype: This could be a read error, since a much larger clone is one nucleotide away. J is TRBJ1-2 and V is TRBV5-1, with TRBD1 matching 11 bases. The CDR3 length is 15 residues. Germline V gene data show CDR1 as SGHRS and CDR2 as YFSETQ. The V and J ends lost 1 base and 8 bases, in that order; junction bases with no gene match: 7. CDR3 sequence: CASSLSGQGASGYTF. CDR3 DNA sequence: TGCGCCAGCAGCTTGAGCGGACAGGGGGCGAGCGGCTACACCTTC.

There are many counts of this clonotype. The J gene is TRBJ1-4, the V gene TRBV9; no firm D call. Trimming stripped 3 bases from V and 3 bases from J, with 6 bases between. Per the germline V gene, CDR1 is SGDLS and CDR2 is YYNGEE. The CDR3 covers 13 residues. In DNA form, the CDR3 reads TGTGCCAGCAGCGCCGTGGCTAATGAAAAACTGTTTTTT. This sequence encodes CASSAVANEKLFF.

There are many counts of this clonotype. The V and J genes are TRBV25-1 and TRBJ2-1; TRBD2 agrees at 9 bases. Per germline, CDR1 MGHDK and CDR2 SYGVNS. The CDR3 runs to 16 residues. Trimming took 0 bases from V and 7 from J; bases not matched to a gene: 7. In nucleotides, the CDR3 is TGTGCCAGCAGTGAATATAGCGGGGGAGCGGGAAATGAGCAGTTCTTC. This sequence encodes CASSEYSGGAGNEQFF. The variable domain in full, completed from reference TRBV25-1 and TRBJ2-1, reads EADIYQTPRYLVIGTGKKITLECSQTMGHDKMYWYQQDPGMELHLIHYSYGVNSTEKGDLSSESTVSRIRTEHFPLTLESARPSHTSQYLCASSEYSGGAGNEQFFGPGTRLTVL.